The sequence of this T cell receptor (beta chain) was determined in a study of cytomegalovirus exposure and HLA in healthy donors. The wider study: Sequencing of 150 million to 200 million T cells in an earlier analysis found some 100 million unique TCR beta sequences. An early release of data contained about 85 million unique TCRs, which came from HLA-typed donors.

The CDR3 is 15 amino acids. Trimming left V 7 bases short and J 0 bases short, with 12 bases between. CDR1 and CDR2 (germline): MNHNS, SASEGT. This clone was seen a handful of times. Its antigen is not known. The PCR used 60 Vbeta and 13 Jbeta primers. Measured with immunoSEQ multiplex PCR; TCRdb has only the in-frame clones, and not every one. The profile shows 150,000 to 200,000 clones, roughly three quarters of them singletons. Findings of the study overall: Associated with HLA alleles at 0.05 false discovery rate in a later analysis were 16,951 TCR beta sequences.

V gene TRBV6-1 combines with J gene TRBJ2-2; D possibly corresponds to TRBD1 (6 bases). This TCR was sampled from a man aged 18 to 29 in good health and CMV-seropositive. The sequencing input was PBMCs. The CDR3 DNA reads as TGTGCCAGCAACTTCGACAGGCCGAACACCGGGGAGCTGTTTTTT. It specifies CASNFDRPNTGELFF.